These 29 T cell receptor beta chains were sequenced from one sample in a study of Graves' ophthalmopathy and Graves' hyperthyroidism. Amplification of the TCR beta CDR3 regions used RNA transcripts (as template). First-round RT-PCR employed HTBI primers, with a second-round multiplex PCR after it. Using its own MiXCR run on the multiplex PCR reads, TCRdb lists one record per CDR3 protein. In the table there are 450,000 to 600,000 distinct CDR3 sequences, 35% to 45% of which are singletons. Specimen: peripheral blood or thyroid tissue (not recorded which). Receptors were obtained from an adult man with Graves' hyperthyroidism.

This chain joins TRBV2 and TRBJ2-2; 8 bases are shared with TRBD1. Per the germline V gene, CDR1 is SNHLY and CDR2 is FYNNEI. CDR3 length: 17 amino acids. The junction had 7 bases not matched to a gene; V was cut back by 3 bases and J by 1 base. The CDR3 sequence is CASSEVQGGLNTGELFF. DNA of the CDR3: TGTGCCAGCAGTGAGGTACAGGGGGGATTGAACACCGGGGAGCTGTTTTTT.

The chain uses TRBV2 and TRBJ2-1; 11 nucleotides align to TRBD1. The CDR3 consists of 15 residues. After removal of 6 bases from V and 9 bases from J, the junction contained 10 bases not matched to a gene. CDR1 SNHLY and CDR2 FYNNEI come from the germline V gene. The CDR3 here is CASRERTGGLSEQFF. CDR3 DNA: TGTGCCAGCAGGGAGAGGACAGGGGGCTTAAGTGAGCAGTTCTTC.

This clonotype was detected many times. V and J are TRBV13 and TRBJ1-1, with D uncertain. This CDR3 contains 14 residues. CDR1 and CDR2 from the germline V gene are PRHDT and FYEKMQ (reference sequence). V was cut by 2 bases and J by 0 bases, with 7 bases left in between. CDR3 region: CASSLTELNTEAFF. The CDR3 bases are TGTGCCAGCAGCTTAACAGAATTGAACACTGAAGCTTTCTTT.

The table lists this clonotype with many counts. The rearrangement links TRBV5-1 to TRBJ2-2, with 9 bases matching TRBD1. The V segment lost 7 bases and the J segment 3 bases; nucleotides outside the gene matches: 1. The CDR3 contains 13 residues. CDR1 SGHRS and CDR2 YFSETQ come from the germline V gene. This CDR3 is CASRTGDTGELFF. The CDR3 coding sequence is TGCGCCAGCCGGACAGGGGACACCGGGGAGCTGTTTTTT.

The chain combines TRBV29-1 with TRBJ2-2; D call uncertain. Germline V CDR1 and CDR2: SQVTM, ANQGSEA. The CDR3 spans 11 residues. The V end lost 8 bases, the J end lost 1 base, and 5 bases lay between the germline ends. The CDR3 DNA follows: TGCAGCTCCAAGAACACCGGGGAGCTGTTTTTT. It specifies CSSKNTGELFF.

The chain employs TRBV5-1 and TRBJ2-4, with 9 positions matching TRBD2. V trimming: 4 bases; J trimming: 6 bases; junction bases outside the gene matches: 8. The CDR3 length is 15 residues. The germline gives CDR1 SGHRS, CDR2 YFSETQ. CDR3 amino acids: CASSPPGLAVNIQYF. CDR3 coding DNA: TGCGCCAGCAGCCCCCCGGGACTAGCAGTAAACATTCAGTACTTC. The variable domain in full, with the rest retrieved from reference TRBV5-1 and TRBJ2-4, is KAGVTQTPRYLIKTRGQQVTLSCSPISGHRSVSWYQQTPGQGLQFLFEYFSETQRNKGNFPGRFSGRQFSNSRSEMNVSTLELGDSALYLCASSPPGLAVNIQYFGAGTRLSVL.

The V gene is TRBV7-6, the J gene TRBJ2-1; tentatively, D is TRBD2 (5 bases). The germline V gene encodes CDR1 SGHVS and CDR2 FNYEAQ. CDR3 length: 15 residues. V was trimmed by 6 bases and J by 0 bases, leaving 12 bases between them. The DNA for the CDR3 is TGTGCCAGCAGTGAAAAAGCGGACTCCTACAATGAGCAGTTCTTC. This codes for CASSEKADSYNEQFF.

The table lists this clonotype with a few counts. V usage is TRBV12-5 and J usage is TRBJ2-6; D gene unclear. CDR3 length equals 16 residues. From germline, CDR1 is LGHNT and CDR2 FRNRAP. The V gene lost 2 bases and the J gene lost 0 bases, with 8 bases spanning the gap. This CDR3 is CASGLPTASGANVLTF. Written as DNA, the CDR3 is TGTGCTAGTGGTTTGCCAACAGCCTCTGGGGCCAACGTCCTGACTTTC.

Turning to this clonotype: The conserved phenylalanine or tryptophan is not found at the CDR3 terminus, so this likely reflects a read error. Because the CDR3's place on the DNA is in doubt, the DNA is left out and the CDR3 is given as listed by TCRdb. CDR3: CSVDYGVNT. The chain uses TRBV29-1 and TRBJ1-3. Termini included, the CDR3 measures 9 amino acids. The germline V gene encodes CDR1 SQVTM and CDR2 ANQGSEA.

This clonotype was detected many times. The chain carries TRBV29-1 and TRBJ1-4, with 10 bases that match TRBD1. Germline assignment: CDR1 SQVTM and CDR2 ANQGSEA. Trimming at V came to 7 bases and at J to 4 bases, leaving 3 bases not matched to a gene. The CDR3 contains 13 residues. Here the CDR3 DNA reads TGCAGCGCACGGACAGGGGGTAATGAAAAACTGTTTTTT. This translates into CSARTGGNEKLFF. The full variable domain, with the rest looked up from reference TRBV29-1 and TRBJ1-4, is SAVISQKPSRDICQRGTSLTIQCQVDSQVTMMFWYRQQPGQSLTLIATANQGSEATYESGFVIDKFPISRPNLTFSTLTVSNMSPEDSSIYLCSARTGGNEKLFFGSGTQLSVL.

Turning to this clonotype: The final CDR3 position lacks the conserved phenylalanine or tryptophan, pointing to a likely read error. The chain links TRBV25-1 to TRBJ2-5; 7 bases are a match to TRBD2. CDR1 MGHDK and CDR2 SYGVNS come from the germline V gene. The CDR3 loop spans 16 amino acids. V trimming: 6 bases; J trimming: 5 bases; junction bases outside the gene matches: 15. CDR3 sequence (DNA): TGTGCCAGCAGCTTGGGCGGGGCTAGCGGAGGCGAGACCCAGTACCTC. Its protein is CASSLGGASGGETQYL.

This clonotype was observed at least ten times. CDR3 region: CASTRQGSPQHF. The CDR3 DNA is TGTGCCAGCACCCGACAGGGGTCGCCCCAGCATTTT. The rearrangement joins TRBV12-3 or TRBV12-4 to TRBJ1-5, with 8 bases fitting TRBD1. The length of the CDR3 is 12 residues. J gave up 9 bases and V 7 bases, and 5 bases lay outside the gene matches.

This clonotype was seen only a few times. This chain links TRBV6-5 with TRBJ2-2; D remains ambiguous. The V gene lost 0 bases and the J gene lost 1 base, with 9 bases spanning the gap. Looked up from germline, CDR1 is MNHEY and CDR2 is SVGAGI. There are 16 residues in the CDR3. This CDR3 is CASSYSNGRNTGELFF. The CDR3, as DNA: TGTGCCAGCAGTTACTCGAATGGCAGGAACACCGGGGAGCTGTTTTTT.

This clonotype was observed many times. The chain combines TRBV7-8 with TRBJ1-1; the D gene is possibly TRBD1 (5 bases). Germline V gene lookup returns CDR1 SGHVS and CDR2 FQNEAQ. V lost 1 base and J lost 4, with 13 bases in between. The CDR3 has 15 residues. The CDR3 spells CASSLGVPRGTEAFF. CDR3 DNA sequence: TGTGCCAGCAGCTTAGGGGTTCCTAGGGGCACTGAAGCTTTCTTT. Based on the CDR3 plus reference TRBV7-8 and TRBJ1-1, the full variable domain is GAGVSQSPRYKVAKRGQDVALRCDPISGHVSLFWYQQALGQGPEFLTYFQNEAQLDKSGLPSDRFFAERPEGSVSTLKIQRTQQEDSAVYLCASSLGVPRGTEAFFGQGTRLTVV.

Many counts were recorded for this clonotype. This rearrangement joins TRBV24-1 to TRBJ2-2; TRBD1 agrees at 12 bases. The CDR3 is made up of 17 amino acids. Unmatched junction bases numbered 5, after V lost 4 bases and J lost 3 bases. The germline V gene encodes CDR1 KGHDR and CDR2 SFDVKD. CDR3 coding DNA: TGTGCCACCAGTGAAGAGGGACAGGGGGCATACACCGGGGAGCTGTTTTTT. Its protein product is CATSEEGQGAYTGELFF.

This rearrangement joins TRBV25-1 to TRBJ1-4; TRBD1 might be the D (6 bases). The CDR3 is made up of 17 amino acids. Germline loops: CDR1 MGHDK, CDR2 SYGVNS. The V end lost 7 bases, the J end lost 8 bases, and 26 bases lay between the germline ends. CDR3 sequence reads: CASTGRDQRQGMEKLFF. Here the CDR3 DNA reads TGTGCCAGCACTGGGAGGGACCAGCGCCAGGGGATGGAAAAACTGTTTTTT.

Regarding this clonotype: Mismatch with germline at one junction end may stem from a read error. The chain joins TRBV25-1 to TRBJ1-6; a possible D gene is TRBD1 (5 bases). Germline CDR1 MGHDK, CDR2 SYGVNS. This CDR3 is 16 amino acids long. CDR3 residues: CACSAVDSAYNSPLHF. The CDR3 DNA is TGTGCCTGCAGTGCTGTTGACAGCGCGTATAATTCACCCCTCCACTTT.

This chain connects TRBV5-1 to TRBJ1-1; D is possibly TRBD1 (5 bases). This CDR3 is 17 amino acids long. The V gene lost 4 bases and the J gene lost 3 bases, with 22 bases spanning the gap. Germline V gene data show CDR1 as SGHRS and CDR2 as YFSETQ. The CDR3 sequence is CASSIFLGAGTDTEAFF. DNA for the CDR3: TGCGCCAGCAGCATCTTCCTAGGGGCGGGTACGGACACTGAAGCTTTCTTT.

This clonotype was picked up many times. The chain is built from TRBV6-5 and TRBJ2-7; no firm D call. The CDR3 is 10 amino acids. The ends were cut back, 11 bases at V and 0 bases at J, with 5 bases in the middle. Per germline, CDR1 MNHEY and CDR2 SVGAGI. In nucleotides, the CDR3 is TGTGCCGCGAGCTCCTACGAGCAGTACTTC. This codes for CAASSYEQYF.

V gene TRBV2 combines with J gene TRBJ2-7; perhaps TRBD2 as D (7 bases). V was shortened by 8 bases and J by 7 bases, with 15 bases between the two germline ends. Germline CDR1 reads SNHLY; CDR2 reads FYNNEI. This CDR3 is built from 12 residues. The CDR3 nucleotides are TGTGCCAGCGGGAGGGGGGTCGGTGAGCAGTACTTC. It translates to CASGRGVGEQYF.

This clonotype was counted many times. The rearrangement uses TRBV10-3 and TRBJ2-2; the D gene is possibly TRBD2 (6 bases). Germline CDR1 and CDR2: ENHRY and SYGVKD. V was trimmed by 5 bases and J by 3 bases, leaving 19 bases between them. The CDR3 runs to 17 residues. CDR3 protein: CAISREGRQRDTGELFF. CDR3 nucleotides: TGTGCCATCAGTCGAGAGGGTAGACAGCGGGACACCGGGGAGCTGTTTTTT.

This rearrangement joins TRBV24-1 to TRBJ2-3; D is uncertain. CDR1 and CDR2 (germline): KGHDR, SFDVKD. V was trimmed by 5 bases and J by 0 bases, leaving 8 bases between them. The CDR3 length is 14 residues. The CDR3 region has the DNA TGTGCCACCAGTGTGTCTTCTAGCACAGATACGCAGTATTTT. Amino acids: CATSVSSSTDTQYF.

V usage is TRBV5-1 and J usage is TRBJ2-5, with 8 bases identical to TRBD1. This CDR3 has 16 amino acids. Germline V gives CDR1 SGHRS, CDR2 YFSETQ. The ends lost 0 bases at V and 4 bases at J; junction bases unmatched: 8. The CDR3 DNA is TGCGCCAGCAGCTTGGACCCGCAGGGGGCAGGAGAGACCCAGTACTTC. It specifies CASSLDPQGAGETQYF.

This clonotype was recorded at least ten times. This chain connects TRBV7-2 to TRBJ2-7, with 9 nucleotides matching TRBD1. Germline V gene data show CDR1 as SGHTA and CDR2 as FQGNSA. The ends lost 2 bases at V and 3 bases at J; junction bases unmatched: 5. CDR3 length: 15 amino acids. CDR3 DNA: TGTGCCAGCAGCTTACCGGGACAGGGCCTCTACGAGCAGTACTTC. Its translation: CASSLPGQGLYEQYF.

This clonotype came up many times. The chain couples TRBV5-1 to TRBJ1-1, with 9 bases lining up with TRBD1. The ends lost 3 bases at V and 4 bases at J; junction bases unmatched: 7. The CDR3 consists of 15 residues. CDR1 SGHRS and CDR2 YFSETQ come from the germline V gene. Written as DNA, the CDR3 is TGCGCCAGCAGCTGGGGACAGGGTACCAGCACTGAAGCTTTCTTT. Amino acid sequence: CASSWGQGTSTEAFF.

The sample holds many counts of this clonotype. The chain combines TRBV12-3 or TRBV12-4 with TRBJ1-6; D is perhaps TRBD1 (5 bases). The V end was cut by 3 bases, the J end by 9 bases, with 12 bases between. CDR3 length: 14 amino acids. DNA of the CDR3: TGTGCCAGCAGTTTGGTCAGGGATTCTTCACCCCTCCACTTT. Translated: CASSLVRDSSPLHF.

This chain links TRBV7-9 with TRBJ2-3; D is possibly TRBD2 (6 bases). The germline V gene encodes CDR1 SEHNR and CDR2 FQNEAQ (reference sequence). The V end lost 7 bases, the J end lost 2 bases, and 10 bases lay between the germline ends. The CDR3 is 13 amino acids. CDR3 loop: CASMEGLTDTQYF. The CDR3 bases are TGTGCCAGCATGGAGGGCCTCACAGATACGCAGTATTTT.

The V and J genes are TRBV30 and TRBJ2-5, with unresolved D. With 5 bases removed from V and 5 bases from J, the gap between germline ends came to 12 bases. Germline loops: CDR1 GTSNPN, CDR2 SVGIG (reference sequence). The CDR3 totals 12 residues. CDR3 amino acids: CAWGTRAETQYF. CDR3 DNA: TGTGCCTGGGGTACTCGTGCGGAGACCCAGTACTTC.

The sample holds many counts of this clonotype. The chain recombines TRBV10-1 with TRBJ2-2; D not certain. The V gene lost 6 bases and the J gene lost 4 bases, with 15 bases spanning the gap. Germline CDR1 reads WNHNN; CDR2 reads SYGVQD (reference sequence). This CDR3 is 15 amino acids long. In DNA form, the CDR3 reads TGCGCCAGCAGCGACACAACCAGAAGCACCGGGGAGCTGTTTTTT. Translating gives CASSDTTRSTGELFF.